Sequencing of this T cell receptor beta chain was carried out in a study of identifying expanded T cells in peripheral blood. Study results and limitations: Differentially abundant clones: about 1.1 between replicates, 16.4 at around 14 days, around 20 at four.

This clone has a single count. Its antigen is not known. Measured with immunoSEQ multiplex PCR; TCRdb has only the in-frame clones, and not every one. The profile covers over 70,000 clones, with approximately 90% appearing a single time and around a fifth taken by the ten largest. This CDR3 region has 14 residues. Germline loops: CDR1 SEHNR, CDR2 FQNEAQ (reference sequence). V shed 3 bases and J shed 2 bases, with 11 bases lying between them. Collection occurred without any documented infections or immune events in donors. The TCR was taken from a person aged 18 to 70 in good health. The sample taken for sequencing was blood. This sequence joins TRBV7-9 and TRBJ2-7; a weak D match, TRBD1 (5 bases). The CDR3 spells CASSLGPQTYEQYF. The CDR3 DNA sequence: TGTGCCAGCAGCTTGGGGCCACAGACCTACGAGCAGTACTTC.